This T cell receptor (beta chain) was found in a study of post-analysis software for immune sequencing data. On this clonotype: Its antigen is as yet unknown. This may be a read error: a much more frequent sequence differs by one nucleotide.

Unique molecular identifiers were carried by the TCR beta cDNA libraries. One entry per CDR3 protein results from TCRdb running MiXCR on the PCR reads. The sample includes roughly 200,000 distinct CDR3 sequences, approximately 28% of them seen just once. Study-wide results and limits: When patients were compared with controls, roughly five TRBV segments were more frequent, TRBV5-6, TRBV5-1 and TRBV20-1 among them.

Germline CDR1 DFQATT, CDR2 SNEGSKA (reference sequence). This CDR3 spans 15 amino acids. Trimming removed 0 bases at V and 6 bases at J, with 18 bases between. Sequencing input: blood. The sequence derives from a girl aged 2-17 years with multiple sclerosis. The chain couples TRBV20-1 to TRBJ2-7; D call uncertain. CDR3 sequence: CSARDQVAMTCEQYF. The CDR3 DNA reads as TGCAGTGCTAGAGATCAGGTTGCAATGACCTGCGAGCAGTACTTC.